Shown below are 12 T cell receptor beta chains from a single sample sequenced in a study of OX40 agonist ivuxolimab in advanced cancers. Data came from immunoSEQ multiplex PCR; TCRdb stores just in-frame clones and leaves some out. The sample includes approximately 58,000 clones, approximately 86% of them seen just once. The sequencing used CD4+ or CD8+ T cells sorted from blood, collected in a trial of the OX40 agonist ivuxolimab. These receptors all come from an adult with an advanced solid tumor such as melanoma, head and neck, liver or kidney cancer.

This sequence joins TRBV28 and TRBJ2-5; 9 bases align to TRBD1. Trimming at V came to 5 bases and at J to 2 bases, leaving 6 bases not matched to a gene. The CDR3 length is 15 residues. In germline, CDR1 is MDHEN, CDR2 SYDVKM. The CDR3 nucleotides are TGTGCCAGCAGTCCCCCCGGGACAGGGCAAGAGACCCAGTACTTC. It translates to CASSPPGTGQETQYF.

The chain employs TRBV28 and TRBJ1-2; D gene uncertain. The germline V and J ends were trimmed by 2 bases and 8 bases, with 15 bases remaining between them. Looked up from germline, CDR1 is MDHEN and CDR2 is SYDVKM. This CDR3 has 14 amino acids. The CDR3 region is CASSLRTVARGYTF. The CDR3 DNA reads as TGTGCCAGCAGTTTACGTACTGTGGCGAGAGGCTACACCTTC.

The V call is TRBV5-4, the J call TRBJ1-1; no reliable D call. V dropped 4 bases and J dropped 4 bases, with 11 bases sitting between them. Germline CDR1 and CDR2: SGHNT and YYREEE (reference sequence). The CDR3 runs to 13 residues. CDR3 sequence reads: CASSTPRGTEAFF. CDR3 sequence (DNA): TGTGCCAGCAGCACCCCCCGCGGCACTGAAGCTTTCTTT. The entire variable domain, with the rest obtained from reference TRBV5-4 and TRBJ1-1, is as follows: ETGVTQSPTHLIKTRGQQVTLRCSSQSGHNTVSWYQQALGQGPQFIFQYYREEENGRGNFPPRFSGLQFPNYSSELNVNALELDDSALYLCASSTPRGTEAFFGQGTRLTVV.

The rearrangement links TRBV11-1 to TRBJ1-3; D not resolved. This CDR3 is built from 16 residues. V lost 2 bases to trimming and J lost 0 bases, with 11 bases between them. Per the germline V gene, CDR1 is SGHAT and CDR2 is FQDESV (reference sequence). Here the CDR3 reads CASSLWGGDSGNTIYF. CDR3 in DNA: TGTGCCAGCAGCTTATGGGGAGGAGACTCTGGAAACACCATATATTTT.

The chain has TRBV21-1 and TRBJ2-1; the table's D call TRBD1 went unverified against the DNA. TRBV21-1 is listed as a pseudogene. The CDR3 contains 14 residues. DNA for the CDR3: TGTGCCAGCAGCAGGGACAGCCGGTCGGATGAGCAGTTCTTC. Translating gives CASSRDSRSDEQFF.

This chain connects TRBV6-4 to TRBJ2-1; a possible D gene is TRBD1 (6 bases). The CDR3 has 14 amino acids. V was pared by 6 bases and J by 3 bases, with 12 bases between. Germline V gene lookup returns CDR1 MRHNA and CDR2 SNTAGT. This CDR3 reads CASSRDNHYNEQFF. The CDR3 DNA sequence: TGTGCCAGCAGCCGGGACAATCACTACAATGAGCAGTTCTTC.

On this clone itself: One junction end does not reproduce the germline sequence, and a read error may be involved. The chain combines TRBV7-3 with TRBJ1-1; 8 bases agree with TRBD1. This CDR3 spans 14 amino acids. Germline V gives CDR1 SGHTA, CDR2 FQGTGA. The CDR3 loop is CASSVTGGDTEAFF. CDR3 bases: TGTGCCAGCAGCGTAACAGGGGGGGACACTGAAGCTTTCTTT.

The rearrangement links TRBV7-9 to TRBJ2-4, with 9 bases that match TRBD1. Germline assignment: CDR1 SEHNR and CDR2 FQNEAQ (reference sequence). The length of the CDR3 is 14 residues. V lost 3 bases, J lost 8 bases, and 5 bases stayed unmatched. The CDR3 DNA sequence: TGTGCCAGCAGCTTTGGACAGGGGAAAGACATTCAGTACTTC. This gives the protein CASSFGQGKDIQYF.

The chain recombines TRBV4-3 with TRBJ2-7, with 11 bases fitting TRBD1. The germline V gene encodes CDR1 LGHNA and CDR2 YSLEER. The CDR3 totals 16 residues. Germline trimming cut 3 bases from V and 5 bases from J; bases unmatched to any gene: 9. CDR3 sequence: CASSQTGTGGLDEQYF. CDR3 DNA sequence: TGCGCCAGCAGCCAGACTGGGACAGGGGGACTCGACGAGCAGTACTTC.

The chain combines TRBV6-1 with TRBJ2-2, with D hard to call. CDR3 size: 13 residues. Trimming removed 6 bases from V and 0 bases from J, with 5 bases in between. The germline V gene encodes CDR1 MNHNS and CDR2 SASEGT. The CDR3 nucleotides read TGTGCCAGCAGAGTAACGAACACCGGGGAGCTGTTTTTT. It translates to CASRVTNTGELFF.

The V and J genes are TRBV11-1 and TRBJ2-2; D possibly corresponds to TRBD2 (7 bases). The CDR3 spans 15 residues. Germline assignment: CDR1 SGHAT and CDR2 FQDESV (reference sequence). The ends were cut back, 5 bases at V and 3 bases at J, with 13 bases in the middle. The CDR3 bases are TGTGCCAGCAGCCGGGAGGCAGGGGACACCGGGGAGCTGTTTTTT. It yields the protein CASSREAGDTGELFF.

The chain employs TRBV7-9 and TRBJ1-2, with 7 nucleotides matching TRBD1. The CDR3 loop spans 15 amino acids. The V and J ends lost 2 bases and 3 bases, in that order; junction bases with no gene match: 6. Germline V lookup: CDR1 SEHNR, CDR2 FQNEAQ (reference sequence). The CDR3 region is CASSLSYRGHYGYTF. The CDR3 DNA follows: TGTGCCAGCAGCTTATCCTACAGGGGTCACTATGGCTACACCTTC.